The 16 T cell receptor beta chains below were found in one sample sequenced in a study of cytomegalovirus exposure and HLA in healthy donors. Primers included in the PCR were 60 Vbeta and 13 Jbeta primers. The table came from immunoSEQ multiplex PCR; TCRdb's copy has only in-frame clones and leaves some out. This sample yields 60,000 to 70,000 clones, of which 70% to 85% are seen a single time; around 7.6% belongs to the top ten. Sequencing used PBMCs. Every receptor here comes from a man aged 60 to 75 in good health and CMV-seropositive.

The rearrangement joins TRBV5-1 to TRBJ1-4; TRBD1 might be the D (6 bases). Germline CDR1 and CDR2: SGHRS and YFSETQ. This CDR3 is 13 amino acids long. The germline V and J ends were trimmed by 4 bases and 6 bases, with 10 bases remaining between them. CDR3 sequence reads: CASSITGYEKLFF. Here the CDR3 DNA reads TGCGCCAGCAGCATCACAGGGTATGAAAAACTGTTTTTT.

J is TRBJ1-3 and V is TRBV6-5; no clear D gene. Trimming pared 3 bases from V and 1 base from J, leaving 10 bases between. This CDR3 is 15 amino acids long. Germline assignment: CDR1 MNHEY and CDR2 SVGAGI. The CDR3, as DNA: TGTGCCAGCAGTTATAGGAGGTCTTCTGGAAACACCATATATTTT. Translating gives CASSYRRSSGNTIYF.

A few counts support this clone. The rearrangement uses TRBV27 and TRBJ1-1; D gene ambiguous. The germline gives CDR1 MNHEY, CDR2 SMNVEV (reference sequence). CDR3 size: 15 residues. The ends were cut back, 5 bases at V and 4 bases at J, with 17 bases in the middle. The CDR3 protein is CASSATRHRGTEAFF. CDR3 nucleotides: TGTGCCAGCAGTGCTACAAGACACCGGGGCACTGAAGCTTTCTTT.

This chain uses TRBV5-1 with TRBJ1-1; D is perhaps TRBD1 (5 bases). Germline V gives CDR1 SGHRS, CDR2 YFSETQ. The length of the CDR3 is 15 residues. Trimming took off 0 bases at V and 4 bases at J, with 13 bases between the two ends. The CDR3 coding sequence is TGCGCCAGCAGCTTGGTGGGGGGTGTAGGCACTGAAGCTTTCTTT. It encodes CASSLVGGVGTEAFF.

This chain links TRBV4-1 with TRBJ1-6, with 7 nucleotides matching TRBD1. The length of the CDR3 is 14 residues. V lost 7 bases, J lost 5 bases, and 5 bases stayed unmatched. Germline V gene data show CDR1 as MGHRA and CDR2 as YSYEKL. This CDR3 is CASTQTGNNSPLHF. As DNA, the CDR3 is TGCGCCAGCACCCAGACAGGGAATAATTCACCCCTCCACTTT.

This chain connects TRBV18 to TRBJ2-5; D is unclear. This CDR3 is built from 14 residues. Germline-derived CDR1 and CDR2 are KGHSH and LQKENI. Trimming pared 2 bases from V and 2 bases from J, leaving 9 bases between. This chain's CDR3 is CASSPSRQQETQYF. The DNA of the CDR3 is TGTGCCAGCTCACCATCGCGACAACAAGAGACCCAGTACTTC.

The V call is TRBV5-6, the J call TRBJ1-3; 8 nucleotides agree with TRBD1. Germline V lookup: CDR1 SGHDT, CDR2 YYEEEE. J was trimmed by 2 bases and V by 4 bases; bases with no gene match: 8. This CDR3 has 16 amino acids. The CDR3 bases are TGTGCCAGCAGCACCGGACAGGGCACCACTGGAAACACCATATATTTT. It codes for CASSTGQGTTGNTIYF.

This chain uses TRBV29-1 with TRBJ2-3, with TRBD2 matching 8 bases. Germline V gene lookup returns CDR1 SQVTM and CDR2 ANQGSEA. With 7 bases clipped from V and 0 bases from J, the junction kept 9 bases outside the gene matches. The CDR3 is 15 amino acids. CDR3 DNA sequence: TGCAGCGCCGTCAAGCGGGGGTCTAGCACAGATACGCAGTATTTT. This translates into CSAVKRGSSTDTQYF.

This chain joins TRBV4-1 and TRBJ1-2; 9 bases agree with TRBD1. Losses at the gene ends were 0 bases for V and 6 bases for J; bases not matched to a gene: 11. The CDR3 covers 17 residues. CDR1 MGHRA and CDR2 YSYEKL come from the germline V gene. As DNA, the CDR3 is TGCGCCAGCAGCCAAGACATGACAGGGGGTTTTTTTGATGGCTACACCTTC. This translates into CASSQDMTGGFFDGYTF.

CDR3 sequence reads: CASSSGLSSTDTQYF. CDR3 nucleotides: TGCGCCAGCAGCAGCGGACTGTCTAGCACAGATACGCAGTATTTT. This chain connects TRBV5-1 to TRBJ2-3; D perhaps matches TRBD2 (5 bases). CDR1 SGHRS and CDR2 YFSETQ come from the germline V gene. V was clipped by 4 bases and J by 0 bases, with 12 bases between them. The CDR3 has 15 residues.

V and J are TRBV10-3 and TRBJ1-5; no clear D gene. Trimming cost V 2 bases and J 3 bases, with 17 bases left between them. This CDR3 has 17 residues. The germline CDR1 and CDR2 sequences are ENHRY and SYGVKD. CDR3 in amino acids: CAISEGLSGGHNQPQHF. The CDR3 DNA reads as TGTGCCATCAGTGAGGGACTCAGTGGAGGGCACAATCAGCCCCAGCATTTT.

Here the CDR3 DNA reads TGTGCCAGCAGCTTATCCCCGATTAGCGGGAGTGGTGCAGATACGCAGTATTTT. Its translation is CASSLSPISGSGADTQYF. V gene TRBV7-8 combines with J gene TRBJ2-3, with TRBD2 matching over 9 bases. This CDR3 region has 18 residues. V shed 2 bases, J shed 4 bases, and the junction held 13 bases outside the gene matches. From germline, CDR1 is SGHVS and CDR2 FQNEAQ.

V is TRBV20-1 and J is TRBJ1-2; D perhaps matches TRBD1 (5 bases). The CDR3 contains 10 residues. Germline V CDR1 and CDR2: DFQATT, SNEGSKA (reference sequence). CDR3 DNA sequence: TGCAGCTCCGGGGGGTATGGCTACACCTTC. This sequence encodes CSSGGYGYTF.

The chain combines TRBV6-1 with TRBJ2-7, with TRBD1 matching 7 bases. V shed 8 bases, J shed 3 bases, and the junction held 10 bases outside the gene matches. The germline V gene has CDR1 MNHNS and CDR2 SASEGT. The length of the CDR3 is 14 residues. The CDR3 nucleotides are TGTGCCAGCTGCATACAGGGGATTGACTACGAGCAGTACTTC. Translation gives CASCIQGIDYEQYF.

The chain recombines TRBV5-1 with TRBJ2-7; 7 bases are shared with TRBD1. The CDR3 covers 15 residues. V lost 5 bases, J lost 3 bases, and 11 bases stayed unmatched. Germline CDR1 is SGHRS and CDR2 is YFSETQ. The CDR3 here is CASSHTGTANYEQYF. The CDR3 DNA sequence: TGCGCCAGCAGTCACACCGGGACAGCAAACTACGAGCAGTACTTC.

The chain combines TRBV19 with TRBJ1-6, with unresolved D. Germline V gives CDR1 LNHDA, CDR2 SQIVND (reference sequence). This CDR3 is built from 12 residues. V was pared by 5 bases and J by 8 bases, with 7 bases between. CDR3 in DNA: TGTGCCAGTAGTCCGCGGGATTCACCCCTCCACTTT. Protein: CASSPRDSPLHF.